These 19 T cell receptor beta chains were all obtained from the same sample, sequenced in a study of long-term antiretroviral therapy in people with HIV. Version v3.0 of the immunoSEQ assay was performed at survey level. The data were produced by immunoSEQ multiplex PCR, yet TCRdb's version contains in-frame clones alone and is incomplete. The sample lists 30,000 to 35,000 clones; around 97% were seen once. The source was unsorted PBMCs, collected 6.9 years after starting antiretroviral therapy. These TCRs come from a man younger than 40 with HIV.

The chain has TRBV7-8 and TRBJ1-2; no clear D gene. Germline V gene lookup returns CDR1 SGHVS and CDR2 FQNEAQ. CDR3 length: 16 amino acids. With 5 bases removed from V and 2 bases from J, the gap between germline ends came to 18 bases. The CDR3 is CASSPLGRERNYGYTF. The DNA of the CDR3 is TGTGCCAGCAGCCCTCTTGGTAGGGAGCGGAACTATGGCTACACCTTC. Variable domain in full (rest from reference TRBV7-8 and TRBJ1-2): GAGVSQSPRYKVAKRGQDVALRCDPISGHVSLFWYQQALGQGPEFLTYFQNEAQLDKSGLPSDRFFAERPEGSVSTLKIQRTQQEDSAVYLCASSPLGRERNYGYTFGSGTRLTVV.

The chain couples TRBV7-2 to TRBJ1-1, with D unclear. The germline V gene has CDR1 SGHTA and CDR2 FQGNSA. V lost 6 bases and J lost 1, with 15 bases in between. The CDR3 is 15 amino acids. CDR3 DNA sequence: TGTGCCAGCAGTTTGGACCCCGTACCGAACACTGAAGCTTTCTTT. Translating gives CASSLDPVPNTEAFF.

This clone was observed a single time. V is TRBV5-1 and J is TRBJ2-3; the D is unclear. CDR3 length: 15 amino acids. Between the trimmed V and J ends, which lost 5 bases and 0 bases, there was a span of 13 bases. Looked up from germline, CDR1 is SGHRS and CDR2 is YFSETQ. The CDR3: CASRPVGVSTDTQYF. CDR3 DNA: TGCGCCAGCAGACCCGTCGGAGTAAGCACAGATACGCAGTATTTT.

V gene TRBV27 combines with J gene TRBJ1-3; D gene uncertain. The length of the CDR3 is 13 residues. CDR1 is MNHEY and CDR2 is SMNVEV in the germline V gene (reference sequence). The ends were cut back, 5 bases at V and 6 bases at J, with 11 bases in the middle. The CDR3 DNA reads TGTGCCAGCAGTGCCCAGGATCTAAACACCATATATTTT. Its translation: CASSAQDLNTIYF.

This chain links TRBV6-1 with TRBJ2-2, with D possibly being TRBD1 or TRBD2 (5 bases each). This CDR3 is built from 13 residues. Per the germline V gene, CDR1 is MNHNS and CDR2 is SASEGT. The CDR3 reads CVSGALNTGELFF. The DNA of the CDR3 is TGTGTCTCCGGGGCTTTGAACACCGGGGAGCTGTTTTTT.

Here the CDR3 reads CASSFGGGDTQYF. The CDR3 DNA reads as TGTGCCAGTAGTTTCGGCGGCGGAGATACGCAGTATTTT. The chain employs TRBV19 and TRBJ2-3; unclear D gene. Germline V CDR1 and CDR2: LNHDA, SQIVND (reference sequence). V lost 5 bases and J 5 bases, leaving 11 bases between the germline ends. The CDR3 runs to 13 residues.

The chain links TRBV4-2 to TRBJ2-5; possible D gene TRBD2, 7 bases. Trimming left V 1 base short and J 2 bases short, with 20 bases between. This CDR3 comprises 18 residues. Germline values: CDR1 LGHNA, CDR2 YNFKEQ. CDR3 region: CASSQGTSSGRGQETQYF. The CDR3, as DNA: TGTGCCAGCAGCCAAGGGACGTCTTCAGGGAGGGGGCAAGAGACCCAGTACTTC.

A word on this clone: Other DNA sequences in this sample translate to the same CDR3. The rearrangement joins TRBV7-3 to TRBJ2-2; maybe TRBD2 (5 bases). The CDR3 is made up of 13 amino acids. Deletions cut 3 bases from V and 7 bases from J, with 9 bases between. Germline CDR1 reads SGHTA; CDR2 reads FQGTGA. CDR3 sequence: CASSLAGGGELFF. CDR3 in DNA: TGTGCCAGCAGCTTGGCGGGCGGCGGGGAGCTGTTTTTT.

J is TRBJ2-7 and V is TRBV7-2; either TRBD1 or TRBD2 may supply D (7 bases each). The germline gives CDR1 SGHTA, CDR2 FQGNSA. V lost 2 bases to trimming and J lost 4 bases, with 18 bases between them. This CDR3 is built from 16 residues. In DNA, the CDR3 is TGTGCCAGCAGCTTAACGGGGGAGGGGGCGAAGTACGAGCAGTACTTC. This codes for CASSLTGEGAKYEQYF.

The V call is TRBV10-3, the J call TRBJ2-7; possibly TRBD2 for D (6 bases). V shed 4 bases and J shed 1 base, with 8 bases lying between them. The germline CDR1 and CDR2 sequences are ENHRY and SYGVKD. The CDR3 sequence is 13 residues long. Here the CDR3 DNA reads TGTGCCATCAGTGGTAGCGGTTCCTACGAGCAGTACTTC. Residues: CAISGSGSYEQYF.

The V and J genes are TRBV25-1 and TRBJ1-6, with 7 nucleotides matching TRBD1. The CDR3 length is 13 residues. After removal of 4 bases from V and 9 bases from J, the junction contained 3 bases not matched to a gene. Germline V CDR1 and CDR2: MGHDK, SYGVNS. The CDR3 spells CASSVQGISPLHF. The CDR3 DNA reads as TGTGCCAGCAGTGTACAGGGGATTTCACCCCTCCACTTT.

The chain uses TRBV5-8 and TRBJ2-6, with 7 bases that match TRBD1. CDR1 SGHTS and CDR2 YDEGEE come from the germline V gene. The CDR3 loop spans 17 amino acids. The J segment lost 4 bases and the V segment lost 3 bases, leaving 10 bases of the junction unmatched. For the CDR3, the DNA is TGTGCCAGCAGCTCTACCACAGGGGTTTACGGGGCCAACGTCCTGACTTTC. Protein: CASSSTTGVYGANVLTF.

The CDR3 nucleotides read TGTGCCAGCAGCCCTCAGGGGGGGGAGAGCACTGAAGCTTTCTTT. This translates into CASSPQGGESTEAFF. The chain recombines TRBV7-2 with TRBJ1-1; the match to TRBD1 covers 7 bases. CDR1 is SGHTA, CDR2 FQGNSA, per germline. CDR3 length: 15 amino acids. The junction had 10 bases not matched to a gene; V was cut back by 5 bases and J by 4 bases. Full variable domain (rest looked up from reference TRBV7-2 and TRBJ1-1): GAGVSQSPSNKVTEKGKDVELRCDPISGHTALYWYRQSLGQGLEFLIYFQGNSAPDKSGLPSDRFSAERTGGSVSTLTIQRTQQEDSAVYLCASSPQGGESTEAFFGQGTRLTVV.

This rearrangement joins TRBV10-3 to TRBJ2-3; D remains ambiguous. Germline V gene sequence: CDR1 ENHRY, CDR2 SYGVKD. There are 11 residues in the CDR3. The ends were cut back, 10 bases at V and 0 bases at J, with 5 bases in the middle. The chain's CDR3 is CANHSTDTQYF. CDR3 DNA: TGTGCCAACCACAGCACAGATACGCAGTATTTT.

This rearrangement joins TRBV11-2 to TRBJ1-6; D unclear. The CDR3 is 15 residues long. CDR1 and CDR2 from the germline V gene are SGHAT and FQNNGV. Trimming took off 0 bases at V and 0 bases at J, with 3 bases between the two ends. The CDR3 DNA reads as TGTGCCAGCAGCTTAGACAGCTCCTATAATTCACCCCTCCACTTT. Amino acid sequence: CASSLDSSYNSPLHF.

This clone was seen just once. The chain is built from TRBV18 and TRBJ1-2, with 8 nucleotides matching TRBD1. CDR3 length: 15 residues. The germline V gene encodes CDR1 KGHSH and CDR2 LQKENI. The trim removed 3 bases at V and 4 bases at J, leaving 7 bases unmatched. Here the CDR3 DNA reads TGTGCCAGCTCACCGAACAGGGGGGCCCTCTATGGCTACACCTTC. It translates to CASSPNRGALYGYTF. The complete variable domain, with remaining parts taken from reference TRBV18 and TRBJ1-2, reads NAGVMQNPRHLVRRRGQEARLRCSPMKGHSHVYWYRQLPEEGLKFMVYLQKENIIDESGMPKERFSAEFPKEGPSILRIQQVVRGDSAAYFCASSPNRGALYGYTFGSGTRLTVV.

This chain connects TRBV5-6 to TRBJ2-1; either TRBD1 or TRBD2 may supply D (5 bases each). From germline, CDR1 is SGHDT and CDR2 YYEEEE. Trimming took off 3 bases at V and 11 bases at J, with 9 bases between the two ends. CDR3 size: 11 residues. The CDR3 region is CASSWGNKQFF. The CDR3 DNA reads TGTGCCAGCAGCTGGGGGAATAAGCAGTTCTTC.

The chain uses TRBV7-8 and TRBJ2-5, with D perhaps matching TRBD2 (6 bases). V dropped 5 bases and J dropped 3 bases, with 16 bases sitting between them. The CDR3 consists of 15 residues. Germline loops: CDR1 SGHVS, CDR2 FQNEAQ. CDR3 protein: CASSPAGAFKETQYF. CDR3 nucleotides: TGTGCCAGCAGCCCAGCGGGTGCCTTTAAAGAGACCCAGTACTTC.

This clone occurred once. The chain carries TRBV18 and TRBJ2-7, with 11 bases identical to TRBD1. The V gene end was trimmed by 2 bases and the J gene end by 3 bases; junction bases not matched to a gene: 3. The CDR3 runs to 15 residues. Germline assignment: CDR1 KGHSH and CDR2 LQKENI. CDR3 coding DNA: TGTGCCAGCTCACCAGGCGGGACAGGGGGCTACGAGCAGTACTTC. This sequence encodes CASSPGGTGGYEQYF.